Listed below are T cell receptor beta chains from one sample, sequenced in a study of blood T cell repertoires in COVID-19. TCRdb's table, derived via immunoSEQ multiplex PCR, lists solely in-frame clones and lacks some. The data hold over 200,000 clones, with 84% observed a single time. Source material: peripheral blood. The source of these receptors is a woman between 45 and 60 years old with active or convalescent COVID-19. Both conserved end residues are part of each CDR3. The D gene is left open where the match is weak. The size entry is marked missing in some rows and otherwise reads once, few, many or a size class.

d_gene | j_gene | abundance | v_gene | len | CDR3aa | CDR3nt
TRBD2 | TRBJ2-3 | NA | TRBV7-9 | 17 | CASSSRLAGGSTDTQYF | TGTGCCAGCAGCTCCCGACTAGCGGGGGGGTCCACAGATACGCAGTATTTT
TRBD1 | TRBJ1-2 | few | TRBV5-4 | 14 | CASSTTGGRYGYTF | TGTGCCAGCAGCACAACAGGGGGAAGGTATGGCTACACCTTC
TRBD2 | TRBJ2-1 | NA | TRBV24-1 | 16 | CATSDPGTSGTHEQFF | TGTGCCACCAGTGATCCCGGGACTAGCGGGACGCATGAGCAGTTCTTC
NA | TRBJ2-7 | NA | TRBV12-5 | 14 | CASGPWGDAYEQYF | TGTGCTAGTGGCCCATGGGGGGACGCCTACGAGCAGTACTTC
NA | TRBJ1-4 | NA | TRBV7-9 | 16 | CASSLRPGVIGEKLFF | TGTGCCAGCAGCTTACGGCCAGGGGTTATCGGGGAAAAACTGTTTTTT
NA | TRBJ1-1 | NA | TRBV11-2 | 15 | CASSYTGRAGTEAFF | TGTGCCAGCAGCTATACCGGGAGGGCGGGCACTGAAGCTTTCTTT
TRBD1 | TRBJ2-1 | NA | TRBV5-1 | 17 | CASSHSRDRASYNEQFF | TGCGCCAGCAGCCACAGCCGGGACAGGGCCAGCTACAATGAGCAGTTCTTC
NA | TRBJ2-2 | NA | TRBV30 | 13 | CAWRGGQLGELFF | TGTGCCTGGAGAGGCGGGCAGCTCGGGGAGCTGTTTTTT
NA | TRBJ1-1 | NA | TRBV7-2 | 14 | CASSAGQITTEAFF | TGTGCCAGCAGCGCCGGACAGATTACGACTGAAGCTTTCTTT
NA | TRBJ2-2 | NA | TRBV7-9 | 14 | CASSSSGAVGELFF | TGTGCCAGCAGCTCCTCAGGGGCGGTCGGGGAGCTGTTTTTT
NA | TRBJ1-1 | NA | TRBV28 | 12 | CASTTRRAEAFF | TGTGCCAGCACTACCCGTCGGGCTGAAGCTTTCTTT
TRBD1 | TRBJ1-1 | NA | TRBV19 | 13 | CASRDHRGTEAFF | TGTGCCAGTAGGGATCACAGGGGAACTGAAGCTTTCTTT
NA | TRBJ1-1 | few | TRBV19 | 13 | CASSPQQGTEAFF | TGTGCCAGTAGTCCCCAACAGGGAACTGAAGCTTTCTTT
TRBD2 | TRBJ2-1 | NA | TRBV19 | 19 | CASSRSIGAGAGGKNEQFF | TGTGCCAGTAGCCGATCGATAGGGGCCGGGGCGGGAGGCAAAAATGAGCAGTTCTTC
TRBD1 | TRBJ1-2 | NA | TRBV9 | 14 | CASSPPDRIYGYTF | TGTGCCAGCAGCCCCCCGGACAGGATTTATGGCTACACCTTC
NA | TRBJ2-1 | few | TRBV4-1 | 15 | CASSQAGKIAHEQFF | TGCGCCAGCAGCCAAGCGGGTAAGATAGCCCATGAGCAGTTCTTC
TRBD1 | TRBJ1-2 | NA | TRBV19 | 14 | CASSTTGVGYGYTF | TGTGCCAGTAGTACAACAGGGGTGGGCTATGGCTACACCTTC
NA | TRBJ1-1 | NA | TRBV12-5 | 17 | CANPPSVLGRGYSEAFF | TGTGCTAATCCCCCGTCCGTTCTCGGCAGGGGATACAGTGAAGCTTTCTTT
NA | TRBJ1-2 | NA | TRBV28 | 11 | CASLGLYGYTF | TGTGCCAGTCTCGGACTCTATGGCTACACCTTC
NA | TRBJ1-2 | NA | TRBV19 | 15 | CASSIRGPRGDGYTF | TGTGCCAGTAGTATAAGAGGGCCACGGGGGGATGGCTACACCTTC
TRBD2 | TRBJ2-3 | NA | TRBV6-4 | 15 | CASSDSGTSSDTQYF | TGTGCCAGCAGTGACTCTGGGACTAGTTCAGATACGCAGTATTTT
NA | TRBJ1-2 | NA | TRBV5-4 | 14 | CASSLAVANYGYTF | TGTGCCAGCAGCTTGGCTGTAGCTAACTATGGCTACACCTTC
NA | TRBJ2-7 | NA | TRBV5-1 | 15 | CASSAPGDLAYEQYF | TGCGCCAGCAGCGCCCCGGGGGATCTCGCCTACGAGCAGTACTTC
NA | TRBJ2-5 | NA | TRBV3-1/TRBV3-2 | 12 | CASSQVYETQYF | TGTGCCAGCAGCCAAGTCTATGAGACCCAGTACTTC
TRBD2 | TRBJ2-3 | NA | TRBV6-5 | 14 | CASRLAGGTDTQYF | TGTGCCAGCAGATTAGCGGGGGGGACAGATACGCAGTATTTT
NA | TRBJ1-2 | NA | TRBV28 | 12 | CASSLYREGYTF | TGTGCCAGCAGTTTATACAGGGAAGGCTACACCTTC
TRBD1 | TRBJ2-6 | once | TRBV27 | 17 | CASSTTDREAGANVLTF | TGTGCCAGCAGTACGACTGACAGGGAAGCTGGGGCCAACGTCCTGACTTTC
NA | TRBJ2-1 | NA | TRBV2 | 14 | CASSETISYNEQFF | TGTGCCAGCAGTGAAACTATCTCCTACAATGAGCAGTTCTTC
NA | TRBJ1-1 | NA | TRBV5-1 | 14 | CASSLWTVNTEAFF | TGCGCCAGCAGCTTATGGACAGTGAACACTGAAGCTTTCTTT
NA | TRBJ1-2 | once | TRBV21-1 | 13 | CATTRRGAYGYTF | TGTGCCACCACCCGCCGTGGAGCCTATGGCTACACCTTC
NA | TRBJ1-1 | once | TRBV4-1 | 16 | CASSQSYRQDNTEAFF | TGCGCCAGCAGCCAAAGTTATAGACAGGACAACACTGAAGCTTTCTTT
NA | TRBJ1-2 | few | TRBV6-2/TRBV6-3 | 15 | CASSYSTANPYGYTF | TGTGCCAGCAGTTACTCGACAGCTAACCCCTATGGCTACACCTTC
TRBD1 | TRBJ2-1 | NA | TRBV2 | 13 | CASGTGVYNEQFF | TGTGCCAGCGGGACAGGAGTATACAATGAGCAGTTCTTC
NA | TRBJ1-6 | NA | TRBV5-1 | 14 | CASSRDTYNSPLHF | TGCGCCAGCAGCCGGGACACCTATAATTCACCCCTCCACTTT
TRBD2 | TRBJ2-1 | NA | TRBV7-9 | 15 | CASSPGLAVIDEQFF | TGTGCCAGCAGCCCCGGACTAGCGGTAATCGATGAGCAGTTCTTC
NA | TRBJ1-4 | NA | TRBV7-7 | 13 | CASSPSLFEKLFF | TGTGCCAGCAGCCCGTCCTTATTTGAAAAACTGTTTTTT
TRBD2 | TRBJ2-7 | NA | TRBV28 | 18 | CASSLDSRGLAGKYEQYF | TGTGCCAGCAGTCTAGATTCCCGGGGACTAGCGGGAAAGTACGAGCAGTACTTC
TRBD1 | TRBJ1-3 | NA | TRBV9 | 16 | CASSPRQGDSGNTIYF | TGTGCCAGCAGCCCTCGACAGGGAGACTCTGGAAACACCATATATTTT
NA | TRBJ1-2 | NA | TRBV3-1/TRBV3-2 | 11 | CASSQAYGYTF | TGTGCCAGCAGCCAAGCGTATGGCTACACCTTC
NA | TRBJ1-4 | few | TRBV3-1/TRBV3-2 | 11 | CASSREEKLFF | TGTGCCAGCAGCCGGGAGGAAAAACTGTTTTTT
NA | TRBJ1-2 | NA | TRBV28 | 14 | CASSFAGSFYGYTF | TGTGCCAGCAGTTTCGCAGGGTCCTTCTATGGCTACACCTTC
TRBD1 | TRBJ2-7 | NA | TRBV9 | 15 | CASSLTGTGTSEQYF | TGTGCCAGCAGCTTGACCGGGACAGGGACCTCCGAGCAGTACTTC
NA | TRBJ1-1 | NA | TRBV14 | 12 | CASSPLGAEAFF | TGTGCCAGCAGCCCCCTAGGAGCTGAAGCTTTCTTT
TRBD1 | TRBJ1-4 | NA | TRBV9 | 15 | CASSVGRDRREKLFF | TGTGCCAGCAGCGTCGGCCGGGACAGGAGGGAAAAACTGTTTTTT
TRBD2 | TRBJ2-7 | NA | TRBV6-6 | 12 | CASSLAGDEQYF | TGTGCCAGCAGTTTAGCGGGAGACGAGCAGTACTTC
NA | TRBJ2-7 | NA | TRBV28 | 10 | CASSHREQYF | TGTGCCAGCAGCCACAGAGAGCAGTACTTC
NA | TRBJ1-2 | NA | TRBV25-1 | 14 | CASSEYLGGQGYTF | TGTGCCAGCAGTGAATATTTGGGAGGTCAGGGCTACACCTTC
NA | TRBJ1-4 | few | TRBV5-6 | 17 | CASSPWRGTASNEKLFF | TGTGCCAGCAGCCCTTGGCGCGGGACCGCCTCGAATGAAAAACTGTTTTTT
NA | TRBJ2-2 | NA | TRBV5-1 | 13 | CASSLGPNGELFF | TGCGCCAGCAGCTTGGGGCCAAACGGGGAGCTGTTTTTT
NA | TRBJ1-1 | NA | TRBV15 | 13 | CATSLQVWTEAFF | TGTGCCACCAGCCTACAGGTGTGGACTGAAGCTTTCTTT
NA | TRBJ1-6 | NA | TRBV5-6 | 17 | CASSGERQLTYNSPLHF | TGTGCCAGCAGCGGCGAGAGACAGCTCACCTATAATTCACCCCTCCACTTT